What follows is one T cell receptor beta chain and its context. The entry originates in a study of patients and donors after allogeneic stem cell transplantation. TCRdb re-derived calls from the RT-PCR reads in MiXCR, one entry per CDR3 protein. In the table there are approximately 170,000 distinct CDR3 sequences, approximately 24% of which are singletons. In germline, CDR1 is SQVTM, CDR2 ANQGSEA. Unmatched junction bases numbered 6, after V lost 5 bases and J lost 4 bases. The CDR3 loop spans 13 amino acids. The TCR was taken from a human donor who was either an allogeneic HSCT recipient or a stem cell or donor lymphocyte infusion donor (not recorded which). It is not recorded whose cells these are; they may come from a transplant donor. The chain couples TRBV29-1 to TRBJ1-1, with 8 bases matching TRBD1. The source material was blood, either unsorted or a sorted T cell fraction (not recorded which). The CDR3 region is CSVYSGQVTEAFF. CDR3 DNA sequence: TGCAGCGTTTACTCGGGACAGGTCACTGAAGCTTTCTTT.